The 11 T cell receptor beta chains in this list originate from one sample, sequenced in a study of monozygotic twins with cystic fibrosis. The protocol was immunoSEQ multiplex PCR, while the TCRdb copy is restricted to in-frame clones and leaves out a portion. Among 29,000 or so clones, approximately 80% were seen once, and the ten largest hold 0.7% to 0.9%. Sample: blood. The source of these receptors is a girl aged 2 to 10 with cystic fibrosis.

The gene calls are TRBV30 and TRBJ1-3; D not certain. This CDR3 region has 12 residues. Germline V CDR1 and CDR2: GTSNPN, SVGIG (reference sequence). Trimming left V 3 bases short and J 7 bases short, with 10 bases between. CDR3 in DNA: TGTGCCTGGAGCCCCGGCCGGAACACCATATATTTT. Translated, it gives CAWSPGRNTIYF.

The chain combines TRBV27 with TRBJ1-2, with 9 bases fitting TRBD1. V shed 6 bases, J shed 7 bases, and the junction held 9 bases outside the gene matches. CDR1 and CDR2 (germline): MNHEY, SMNVEV (reference sequence). The CDR3 length is 14 residues. The CDR3 here is CASSLDGTGSGYTF. The CDR3 DNA follows: TGTGCCAGCAGCTTGGACGGGACAGGGTCTGGCTACACCTTC.

The rearrangement joins TRBV5-1 to TRBJ1-2, with a possible D match to TRBD1 (6 bases). CDR3 length: 15 amino acids. Between the trimmed V and J ends, which lost 1 base and 2 bases, there was a span of 12 bases. Per germline, CDR1 SGHRS and CDR2 YFSETQ. CDR3 bases: TGCGCCAGCAGCTTGTTTCTCGGGGGCAACTATGGCTACACCTTC. Its protein product is CASSLFLGGNYGYTF.

This clone was seen more than once but under ten times. CDR3 sequence (DNA): TGTGCCAGCAGAATAATGACAGGGGACACTGAAGCTTTCTTT. Amino acid sequence: CASRIMTGDTEAFF. The chain links TRBV27 to TRBJ1-1; 8 bases match TRBD1. Germline V gives CDR1 MNHEY, CDR2 SMNVEV (reference sequence). Trimming at V came to 6 bases and at J to 3 bases, leaving 6 bases not matched to a gene. This CDR3 has 14 amino acids.

The V gene is TRBV7-9, the J gene TRBJ2-7, with 8 positions matching TRBD2. The CDR3 is made up of 15 amino acids. Germline assignment: CDR1 SEHNR and CDR2 FQNEAQ (reference sequence). After removal of 2 bases from V and 2 bases from J, the junction contained 5 bases not matched to a gene. Here the CDR3 reads CASSLSVSGAYEQYF. CDR3 DNA sequence: TGTGCCAGCAGCTTATCAGTTAGCGGGGCCTACGAGCAGTACTTC.

V usage is TRBV6-1 and J usage is TRBJ2-2, with a tentative D call TRBD1 (5 bases). V was clipped by 0 bases and J by 3 bases, with 11 bases between them. The CDR3 extends over 16 amino acids. CDR1 is MNHNS and CDR2 is SASEGT in the germline V gene. The CDR3 nucleotides are TGTGCCAGCAGTGAAGCCGGGCAGGGATACACCGGGGAGCTGTTTTTT. Translating gives CASSEAGQGYTGELFF.

The chain has TRBV5-4 and TRBJ2-7; the D gene could be TRBD1 or TRBD2 (5 bases each). This CDR3 is built from 14 residues. V was trimmed by 4 bases and J by 3 bases, leaving 14 bases between them. Germline V gene lookup returns CDR1 SGHNT and CDR2 YYREEE (reference sequence). CDR3: CASSVGRQSYEQYF. The CDR3 DNA follows: TGTGCCAGCAGCGTGGGACGTCAAAGCTACGAGCAGTACTTC.

The rearrangement links TRBV9 to TRBJ1-2, with a possible D match to TRBD1 (6 bases). Germline CDR1 is SGDLS and CDR2 is YYNGEE. The CDR3 sequence is 12 residues long. With 6 bases removed from V and 4 bases from J, the gap between germline ends came to 10 bases. CDR3 sequence reads: CASTQGSYGYTF. The CDR3 nucleotides read TGTGCCAGCACGCAGGGGAGCTATGGCTACACCTTC.

The chain is built from TRBV6-1 and TRBJ1-2; D unclear. The germline CDR1 and CDR2 sequences are MNHNS and SASEGT. Trimming removed 8 bases from V and 5 bases from J, with 12 bases in between. The CDR3 length is 12 residues. The CDR3 loop reads CASQKDSYGYTF. CDR3 bases: TGTGCCAGCCAAAAGGACTCTTATGGCTACACCTTC.

This sequence joins TRBV2 and TRBJ2-2; 12 nucleotides agree with TRBD2. Germline CDR1 reads SNHLY; CDR2 reads FYNNEI. Trimming cost V 4 bases and J 6 bases; bases outside gene matches: 6. The CDR3 has 16 residues. The CDR3 sequence: CASSVTLAGGPGELFF. CDR3 coding DNA: TGTGCCAGCAGTGTAACACTAGCGGGAGGCCCCGGGGAGCTGTTTTTT.

This clone occurred a few times. The V and J genes are TRBV12-5 and TRBJ1-5; possible D gene TRBD1, 6 bases. This CDR3 contains 15 residues. Trimming left V 2 bases short and J 4 bases short, with 12 bases between. Germline-derived CDR1 and CDR2 are LGHNT and FRNRAP. The CDR3 DNA follows: TGTGCTAGTGGTTTGTCGGACAGCAGAAATCAGCCCCAGCATTTT. Amino acids: CASGLSDSRNQPQHF.